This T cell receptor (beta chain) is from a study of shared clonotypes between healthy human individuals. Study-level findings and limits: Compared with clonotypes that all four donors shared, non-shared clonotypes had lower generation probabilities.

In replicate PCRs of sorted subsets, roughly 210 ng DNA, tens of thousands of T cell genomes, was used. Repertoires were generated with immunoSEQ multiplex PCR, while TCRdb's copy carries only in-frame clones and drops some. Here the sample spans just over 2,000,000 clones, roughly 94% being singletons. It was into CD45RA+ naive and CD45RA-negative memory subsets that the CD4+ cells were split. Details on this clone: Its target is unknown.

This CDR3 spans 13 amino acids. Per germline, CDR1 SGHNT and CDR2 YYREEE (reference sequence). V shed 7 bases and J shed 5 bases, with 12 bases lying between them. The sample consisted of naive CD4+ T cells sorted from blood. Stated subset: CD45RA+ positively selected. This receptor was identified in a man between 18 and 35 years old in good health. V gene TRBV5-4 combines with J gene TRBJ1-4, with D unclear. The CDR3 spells CASGGGPNEKLFF. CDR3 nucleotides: TGTGCCAGCGGCGGAGGACCGAATGAAAAACTGTTTTTT.